Below are 9 T cell receptor beta chains sequenced from a single sample in a study of blood T cells in healthy people across ages. A sample-barcoded 5' primer and a J-beta primer mix were used in a second PCR of roughly 6 to 12 cycles. MiXCR was run by TCRdb on the 5' RACE reads, yielding one entry per CDR3 protein. The sample contains fewer than 900,000 distinct CDR3 sequences, approximately 43% of which appear only once. Sequencing input: blood. These receptors all come from an older woman in good health.

The chain employs TRBV20-1 and TRBJ2-1, with TRBD1 identical over 10 bases. The CDR3 has 15 residues. Trimming took 6 bases from V and 4 from J; bases not matched to a gene: 9. Germline V lookup: CDR1 DFQATT, CDR2 SNEGSKA (reference sequence). As DNA, the CDR3 is TGCAGTGCGTTAACCGGGACAGGGGAATACAATGAGCAGTTCTTC. Translating gives CSALTGTGEYNEQFF.

This clonotype has a handful of counts. The genes are TRBV20-1 and TRBJ1-2; D not certain. From germline, CDR1 is DFQATT and CDR2 SNEGSKA (reference sequence). The CDR3 is made up of 11 amino acids. V gave up 3 bases and J gave up 0 bases, with 2 bases separating them. For the CDR3, the DNA is TGCAGTGCTAGTTCTAACTATGGCTACACCTTC. The encoded protein is CSASSNYGYTF.

In its sample, this clonotype was seen a few times. V gene TRBV20-1 combines with J gene TRBJ2-1; D possibly corresponds to TRBD2 (6 bases). CDR1 is DFQATT and CDR2 is SNEGSKA in the germline V gene (reference sequence). CDR3 length: 14 amino acids. V lost 4 bases, J lost 3 bases, and 13 bases lay in between. CDR3 bases: TGCAGTGCTAAAGCGGGTGTCGGCTACAATGAGCAGTTCTTC. Its translation is CSAKAGVGYNEQFF.

The chain employs TRBV7-2 and TRBJ2-7, with a possible D match to TRBD2 (6 bases). Germline CDR1 is SGHTA and CDR2 is FQGNSA. The germline V and J ends were trimmed by 4 bases and 2 bases, with 15 bases remaining between them. The CDR3 has 15 amino acids. CDR3 bases: TGTGCCAGCAGCTCAGGACTATCTCTAGCCTACGAGCAGTACTTC. This gives the protein CASSSGLSLAYEQYF.

J is TRBJ2-3 and V is TRBV30; D not certain. Germline CDR1 and CDR2: GTSNPN and SVGIG (reference sequence). Trimming cost V 0 bases and J 2 bases, with 18 bases left between them. This CDR3 has 17 residues. CDR3 region: CAWSVEFGKTHTDTQYF. The CDR3 DNA reads as TGTGCCTGGAGTGTAGAGTTTGGCAAAACCCACACAGATACGCAGTATTTT.

The chain joins TRBV25-1 to TRBJ1-1; D is undetermined. The germline gives CDR1 MGHDK, CDR2 SYGVNS. The CDR3 is 12 amino acids. Trimming left V 10 bases short and J 8 bases short, with 17 bases between. The CDR3 nucleotides read TGTGCCACCCGAGGTCCGGGGAGCGAAGCTTTCTTT. Translation gives CATRGPGSEAFF.

The chain couples TRBV20-1 to TRBJ2-7; D uncertain. Trimming removed 1 base from V and 5 bases from J, with 9 bases in between. The CDR3 loop spans 12 amino acids. The V gene's germline CDR1 is DFQATT and CDR2 SNEGSKA (reference sequence). CDR3 sequence: CSARVPPHEQYF. In DNA, the CDR3 is TGCAGTGCTAGAGTTCCACCCCACGAGCAGTACTTC.

This chain links TRBV11-1 with TRBJ2-1; no clear D gene. CDR1 is SGHAT and CDR2 is FQDESV in the germline V gene (reference sequence). The V end lost 1 base, the J end lost 15 bases, and 19 bases lay between the germline ends. The CDR3 covers 14 residues. The CDR3 DNA follows: TGTGCCAGCAGCTTAGGCCGGTCTAGACCCCGACCGTTCTTC. This encodes CASSLGRSRPRPFF.

This clonotype was picked up a small number of times. This chain links TRBV29-1 with TRBJ2-5; 8 nucleotides align to TRBD1. The J call may not be correct, given that the DNA end is closer to TRBJ2-1. The CDR3 loop spans 15 amino acids. The germline gives CDR1 SQVTM, CDR2 ANQGSEA. This CDR3 is CSSRARTGYQETQFF. The CDR3 DNA follows: TGCAGCTCCCGAGCCAGGACAGGGTACCAAGAGACCCAGTTCTTC.